The 28 T cell receptor beta chains in this list originate from one sample, sequenced in a study of CD8+ T cells in alopecia areata. The sequencing template was cDNA reverse transcribed from extracted RNA. Using immunoSEQ multiplex PCR, the repertoire was profiled, and TCRdb retains in-frame clones only, with some absent. This sample carries some 18,000 clones, none of them present only once. CD4, CD8alpha, NKG2D, NKG2ACE and other markers were used to sort pooled cutaneous lymph node cells. The sequenced material came from CD8+ T cells sorted from a lymph node. The receptors stem from a C3H/HeJ mouse with alopecia areata. The mouse strain carries the MHC haplotype H2-k.

By sample fraction, this clone is medium-sized (0.01 to 0.1%). The database protein in TCRdb disagrees with the DNA translation at residue 12; the sequence shown here was translated from the DNA. The germline and genes are mouse ones. The missing CDR3 end, 3 residues past where the read stops, is filled in from the germline J gene. The genes are TRBV13-3 and TRBJ1-3, with TRBD1 matching over 7 bases. Per the germline V gene, CDR1 is NNHDY and CDR2 is SYVADS. The CDR3 extends over 15 amino acids. V was pared by 0 bases and J by 2 bases, with 2 bases of the junction left unmatched. CDR3 bases read: TGTGCCAGCAGTGATGACCAGGGGGCTGGAAATACG. Translation gives CASSDDQGAGNT. The whole CDR3 sequence is CASSDDQGAGNTLYF.

About this clone itself: Genes and germline are mouse. CDR3 residues: CASGELGGRYAEQFF. The covered CDR3 bases are TGTGCCAGCGGTGAACTGGGGGGGCGCTATGCT. The genes are TRBV13-2 and TRBJ2-1; 11 nucleotides match TRBD2. The observed sequence ends 4 residues before the CDR3 terminus, with the missing tail filled in from the germline J gene. This CDR3 has 15 amino acids. The V gene end was trimmed by 2 bases and the J gene end by 3 bases; junction bases not matched to a gene: 1. CDR1 and CDR2 (germline): NNHNN, SYGAGS (reference sequence).

Points on this clone: Gene names are mouse gene names. The read ends 4 residues shy of where the CDR3 ends; the end is completed using the germline J gene. The chain combines TRBV13-3 with TRBJ2-5, with D perhaps matching TRBD2 (5 bases). The CDR3 sequence is 15 residues long. Trimming left V 5 bases short and J 0 bases short, with 13 bases between. Looked up from germline, CDR1 is NNHDY and CDR2 is SYVADS. This chain's CDR3 is CASRSAWVNQDTQYF. Partial CDR3 DNA: TGTGCCAGCAGATCGGCCTGGGTTAACCAAGAC.

This clone appeared a few times. At residue 12, the TCRdb protein departs from the DNA translation, so the protein shown here was derived from the DNA itself. Mouse names are used for the genes. The DNA ends 3 residues before the CDR3 does, and the rest of the CDR3 is filled in from the germline J gene. The chain is built from TRBV16 and TRBJ1-3; a possible D gene is TRBD1 (5 bases). With 4 bases removed from V and 3 bases from J, the gap between germline ends came to 13 bases. CDR1 is SGHSA and CDR2 is FRNQAP in the germline V gene. This CDR3 spans 15 amino acids. CDR3 sequence: CASSSPWGVGNTLYF. The CDR3 bases that were read are TGTGCAAGCAGCTCCCCATGGGGGGTTGGAAATACG. The full variable domain, rest sourced from reference TRBV16 and TRBJ1-3, is NAGVIQTPRHKVTGKGQEATLWCEPISGHSAVFWYRQTIVQGLEFLTYFRNQAPIDDSGMPKERFSAQMPNQSHSTLKIQSTQPQDSAVYLCASSSPWGVGNTLYFGEGSRLIVV.

Note on this clone: The germline and genes are mouse ones. The DNA ends 4 residues before the CDR3 does, and the rest of the CDR3 is filled in from the germline J gene. The chain couples TRBV29 to TRBJ2-3; tentatively, D is TRBD2 (5 bases). CDR1 MSHET and CDR2 SYDVDS come from the germline V gene. The V end lost 3 bases, the J end lost 0 bases, and 10 bases lay between the germline ends. CDR3 length: 15 amino acids. CDR3 DNA, as far as it was read: TGTGCTAGCAGTTTCCGGCCTGGGAGTGCAGAA. Its protein is CASSFRPGSAE. The whole CDR3 protein reads CASSFRPGSAETLYF.

This clone has at least ten counts. Any gene name here is a mouse gene name. The read ends 4 residues before the CDR3 terminus; that terminus is restored from the germline J gene. This chain joins TRBV31 and TRBJ1-2; 7 bases are a match to TRBD1. CDR1 is GKSSPN and CDR2 is SITVG in the germline V gene. Unmatched junction bases numbered 3, after V lost 3 bases and J lost 2 bases. There are 13 residues in the CDR3. The covered CDR3 bases are TGTGCCTGGAGCCGGGGACAGAACTCC. Protein: CAWSRGQNS. In full, the CDR3 reads CAWSRGQNSDYTF. Drawing the rest from reference TRBV31 and TRBJ1-2, the complete variable domain is AQTIHQWPVAEIKAVGSPLSLGCTIKGKSSPNLYWYWQATGGTLQQLFYSITVGQVESVVQLNLSASRPKDDQFILSTEKLLLSHSGFYLCAWSRGQNSDYTFGSGTRLLVI.

This clone came up a few times. The genes and germline here are from mouse. The missing CDR3 end, 4 residues past where the read stops, is filled in from the germline J gene. The chain recombines TRBV14 with TRBJ2-5; TRBD2 aligns across 11 bases. CDR3 size: 14 residues. Per the germline V gene, CDR1 is SGHDT and CDR2 is FRDEAV. The CDR3 protein is CASSYWGGADTQYF. The CDR3 bases that were read are TGTGCCAGCAGTTACTGGGGGGGCGCAGAC.

As to this clone: Each gene name is a mouse one. The sequenced fragment ends 4 residues before the CDR3 boundary, so the rest is inferred from the germline J gene. V is TRBV1 and J is TRBJ2-4; TRBD2 matches at 10 bases. This CDR3 comprises 16 residues. Germline loops: CDR1 NSQYPW, CDR2 LRSPGD (reference sequence). J gave up 0 bases and V 3 bases, and 3 bases lay outside the gene matches. Incomplete CDR3 DNA: TGCACCTGCAGTGCCCACTGGGGGGGTAGTCAAAAC. Translated, it gives CTCSAHWGGSQN. The entire CDR3 protein is CTCSAHWGGSQNTLYF.

This clone was seen ten or more times. Gene names and germline refer to mouse. The CDR3 goes on 4 residues after the read ends, and that part is filled in from the germline J gene. This rearrangement joins TRBV19 to TRBJ1-4, with D perhaps matching TRBD1 (6 bases). This CDR3 is built from 14 residues. Per germline, CDR1 FNHDT and CDR2 SITEND (reference sequence). V lost 1 base and J lost 5, with 9 bases in between. The DNA read from the CDR3 is TGTGCCAGCAGTATACCAGGGGTGAACGAA. It encodes CASSIPGVNE. The full CDR3 sequence reads CASSIPGVNERLFF.

Notes on this clone: With a much larger clone just one base away, this may be a read error. Genes here carry mouse names. The sequence runs out 4 residues before the end of the CDR3; the remainder is reconstructed from the germline J gene. The V call is TRBV13-1, the J call TRBJ1-4; tentatively, D is TRBD1 (6 bases). The CDR3 runs 13 residues. Germline lookup yields CDR1 NSHNY and CDR2 SYGAGN. V was trimmed by 0 bases and J by 6 bases, leaving 6 bases between them. CDR3 DNA, as far as it was read: TGTGCCAGCAGTGATGCAGGGGACGAA. Amino acid sequence: CASSDAGDE. The whole CDR3 is CASSDAGDERLFF. Full variable domain (outside the CDR3, taken from reference TRBV13-1 and TRBJ1-4): EAAVTQSPRNKVTVTGGNVTLSCRQTNSHNYMYWYRQDTGHGLRLIHYSYGAGNLRIGDVPDGYKATRTTQEDFFLLLELASPSQTSLYFCASSDAGDERLFFGHGTKLSVL.

There are a few counts of this clone. All gene names here are mouse names. The read halts 4 residues ahead of the CDR3 end, with the missing end drawn from the germline J gene. The J gene is TRBJ1-4, the V gene TRBV13-2; tentatively, D is TRBD1 (5 bases). Per germline, CDR1 NNHNN and CDR2 SYGAGS (reference sequence). The CDR3 extends over 16 amino acids. V lost 1 base, J lost 0 bases, and 10 bases lay in between. The CDR3 region is CASGDRTRISNERLFF. The CDR3 bases that were read are TGTGCCAGCGGTGATCGGACAAGAATTTCCAACGAA.

This clone occurred many times. Gene names are mouse gene names. The CDR3 end is not reached by the read, which stops 4 residues before it; the germline J gene fills it in. The J gene is TRBJ2-5, the V gene TRBV13-3, with D perhaps matching TRBD2 (7 bases). The CDR3 covers 14 residues. Per germline, CDR1 NNHDY and CDR2 SYVADS. The part of the CDR3 DNA that was read is TGTGCCAGCAGTGGGGGGGCGTATGGAGAC. It codes for CASSGGAYGD. The entire CDR3 reads CASSGGAYGDTQYF.

This clone was recorded many times. Each gene name is a mouse one. The sequenced CDR3 bases are TGCACCTGCAGTGCAGATCCGGGACACAATGCT. Protein sequence: CTCSADPGHNA. The complete CDR3 protein is CTCSADPGHNAEQFF. The chain recombines TRBV1 with TRBJ2-1, with D perhaps matching TRBD1 (6 bases). The read finishes 4 residues shy of the CDR3 end, and the germline J gene is used to complete it. The V gene lost 0 bases and the J gene lost 5 bases, with 11 bases spanning the gap. Looked up from germline, CDR1 is NSQYPW and CDR2 is LRSPGD (reference sequence). This CDR3 region has 15 residues.

On this clone itself: Gene names follow the mouse nomenclature. Coverage ceases 4 residues before the CDR3 finishes, and the germline J gene fills in the end. V usage is TRBV13-2 and J usage is TRBJ2-1; 10 bases agree with TRBD1. Per the germline V gene, CDR1 is NNHNN and CDR2 is SYGAGS (reference sequence). CDR3 length: 16 residues. Unmatched junction bases numbered 5, after V lost 0 bases and J lost 5 bases. This chain's CDR3 is CASGDAGDRGDAEQFF. The part of the CDR3 DNA that was read is TGTGCCAGCGGTGATGCTGGGGACAGGGGAGATGCT.

This clone has ten or more counts. Genes and germline come from the mouse. The CDR3 bases that were read are TGTGCCAGCAGTATGGGACAGGGCGCAGAA. Amino acid sequence: CASSMGQGAE. The whole CDR3 sequence reads CASSMGQGAETLYF. This sequence joins TRBV13-3 and TRBJ2-3; TRBD1 matches 9 bases. The CDR3 goes on 4 residues after the read ends, and that part is filled in from the germline J gene. The CDR3 contains 14 residues. The V gene end was trimmed by 4 bases and the J gene end by 3 bases; junction bases not matched to a gene: 3. CDR1 NNHDY and CDR2 SYVADS come from the germline V gene.

This clone was counted between two and nine times. Mouse germline and gene names are used. The read halts 4 residues ahead of the CDR3 end, with the missing end drawn from the germline J gene. The V call is TRBV1, the J call TRBJ2-1; possibly TRBD1 for D (6 bases). The V gene's germline CDR1 is NSQYPW and CDR2 LRSPGD (reference sequence). The CDR3 has 13 residues. The V gene lost 4 bases and the J gene lost 6 bases, with 10 bases spanning the gap. The chain's CDR3 is CTCSVRDIAEQFF. The CDR3 bases that were read are TGCACCTGCAGTGTCCGGGACATTGCT.

This clone was recorded a few times. Gene names are the mouse ones. The read falls 4 residues short of the CDR3 end, and the missing part is taken from the germline J gene. V usage is TRBV31 and J usage is TRBJ1-4, with TRBD1 identical over 8 bases. The germline V gene encodes CDR1 GKSSPN and CDR2 SITVG. The CDR3 has 18 amino acids. Trimming cost V 1 base and J 5 bases; bases outside gene matches: 15. CDR3 sequence reads: CAWSPSPGGARVNERLFF. The covered CDR3 bases are TGTGCCTGGAGTCCGTCCCCAGGGGGCGCGAGGGTGAACGAA.

This clone has ten or more counts. Gene names follow the mouse nomenclature. The read stops 4 residues short of the end of the CDR3; the missing end is completed from the germline J gene. This rearrangement joins TRBV14 to TRBJ1-2; D possibly corresponds to TRBD1 (5 bases). The germline gives CDR1 SGHDT, CDR2 FRDEAV. CDR3 length: 11 amino acids. V lost 8 bases and J 0 bases, leaving 5 bases between the germline ends. The CDR3 DNA, read in part, is TGTGCCAGGGACACAAACTCC. It encodes CARDTNS. The complete CDR3 protein is CARDTNSDYTF.

Note on this clone: The germline and genes are mouse ones. The read ends 4 residues early relative to the CDR3; the germline J gene fills the gap. The rearrangement uses TRBV1 and TRBJ2-1; 13 bases match TRBD2. This CDR3 region has 15 residues. Germline CDR1 is NSQYPW and CDR2 is LRSPGD (reference sequence). Incomplete CDR3 DNA: TGCACCTGCAGTGCAGAGGGACTGGGGGGGGCT. This codes for CTCSAEGLGGA. The whole CDR3 is CTCSAEGLGGAEQFF.

On this clone: Gene names refer to mouse genes. The read finishes 4 residues shy of the CDR3 end, and the germline J gene is used to complete it. This sequence joins TRBV1 and TRBJ2-4; no definite D call. V was pared by 0 bases and J by 0 bases, with 4 bases between. Germline CDR1 is NSQYPW and CDR2 is LRSPGD (reference sequence). The CDR3 is 14 amino acids. CDR3 DNA (partial): TGCACCTGCAGTGCAGATACTAGTCAAAAC. Its translation: CTCSADTSQN. The whole CDR3 sequence is CTCSADTSQNTLYF.

Worth noting for this clone: The genes are named according to mouse. The read terminates 4 residues ahead of where the CDR3 ends, so the germline J gene completes it. The V call is TRBV13-1, the J call TRBJ1-1; 10 bases line up with TRBD1. This CDR3 has 16 residues. Germline lookup yields CDR1 NSHNY and CDR2 SYGAGN. V was clipped by 2 bases and J by 4 bases; unmatched bases: 8. The CDR3 loop reads CASSDTDRGPGTEVFF. CDR3 DNA, as far as it was read: TGTGCCAGCAGTGACACTGACAGGGGGCCCGGCACA.

This clone came up many times. Gene names are mouse gene names. The CDR3 goes on 4 residues after the read ends, and that part is filled in from the germline J gene. The rearrangement joins TRBV13-3 to TRBJ2-1, with 9 bases lining up with TRBD2. The germline V gene encodes CDR1 NNHDY and CDR2 SYVADS. CDR3 length equals 15 residues. V lost 2 bases to trimming and J lost 3 bases; unmatched junction nucleotides: 3. CDR3 protein: CASSETGGAYAEQFF. The covered CDR3 bases are TGTGCCAGCAGTGAGACTGGGGGAGCCTATGCT.

This clone was detected many times. These gene names are mouse names. The CDR3 is cut off 4 residues early in the read; its end comes from the germline J gene. The chain couples TRBV31 to TRBJ2-5, with TRBD2 matching over 8 bases. This CDR3 has 13 amino acids. The germline gives CDR1 GKSSPN, CDR2 SITVG. CDR3 sequence reads: CAWSRGGVDTQYF. CDR3 DNA (partial): TGTGCCTGGAGTAGGGGGGGCGTGGAC. Based on the CDR3 plus reference TRBV31 and TRBJ2-5, the full variable domain is AQTIHQWPVAEIKAVGSPLSLGCTIKGKSSPNLYWYWQATGGTLQQLFYSITVGQVESVVQLNLSASRPKDDQFILSTEKLLLSHSGFYLCAWSRGGVDTQYFGPGTRLLVL.

This clone was counted at least ten times. These gene names are mouse names. The read ends 4 residues before the CDR3 terminus; that terminus is restored from the germline J gene. The chain employs TRBV1 and TRBJ2-5; 8 bases match TRBD2. Germline V gene sequence: CDR1 NSQYPW, CDR2 LRSPGD (reference sequence). This CDR3 spans 13 amino acids. Partial CDR3 DNA: TGCACCTGCAGTGCCCGGGACTGGGAC. Amino acids: CTCSARDWD. The entire CDR3 reads CTCSARDWDTQYF.

This clone has just a few counts. The listed genes are named as in mouse. The CDR3 is cut off 4 residues early in the read; its end comes from the germline J gene. The V and J genes are TRBV16 and TRBJ2-7; TRBD1 agrees at 11 bases. Germline V CDR1 and CDR2: SGHSA, FRNQAP. CDR3 length equals 14 residues. CDR3 bases read: TGTGCAAGCAGCTTCGGACAGGGGGCGTAT. Amino acids: CASSFGQGAY. The full CDR3 is CASSFGQGAYEQYF.

Turning to this clone: Germline and genes: mouse. The read ends 4 residues before the CDR3 terminus; that terminus is restored from the germline J gene. The V and J genes are TRBV14 and TRBJ2-5; 7 bases align to TRBD2. The V and J ends lost 4 bases and 2 bases, in that order; junction bases with no gene match: 10. This CDR3 comprises 16 residues. CDR1 and CDR2 (germline): SGHDT, FRDEAV. The CDR3 reads CASSPGELGSQDTQYF. The covered CDR3 bases are TGTGCCAGCAGTCCGGGAGAACTGGGGTCCCAAGAC.

Ten or more counts support this clone. These gene names are mouse names. The sequenced fragment ends 4 residues before the CDR3 boundary, so the rest is inferred from the germline J gene. The chain is built from TRBV13-3 and TRBJ2-1, with 14 bases fitting TRBD2. After removal of 2 bases from V and 3 bases from J, the junction contained 7 bases not matched to a gene. CDR1 and CDR2 (germline): NNHDY, SYVADS. This CDR3 is 18 amino acids long. The sequenced CDR3 bases are TGTGCCAGCAGTGACGTCCCGGGACTGGGGGGGCCCTATGCT. Translation: CASSDVPGLGGPYA. In full, the CDR3 reads CASSDVPGLGGPYAEQFF.

On this clone itself: This likely came from a read error, as a far larger clone is one base away. Gene names denote mouse genes. The CDR3 is cut off 4 residues early in the read; its end comes from the germline J gene. The chain links TRBV1 to TRBJ2-1; D remains unclear. The germline V gene has CDR1 NSQYPW and CDR2 LRSPGD (reference sequence). CDR3 length: 11 residues. CDR3 sequence reads: CTCSAGAEQFF. Partial CDR3 DNA: TGCACCTGCAGTGCAGGGGCT. Looking up the rest from reference TRBV1 and TRBJ2-1 gives the full variable domain: VTLLEQNPRWRLVPRGQAVNLRCILKNSQYPWMSWYQQDLQKQLQWLFTLRSPGDKEVKSLPGADYLATRVTDTELRLQVANMSQGRTLYCTCSAGAEQFFGPGTRLTVL.